The source of this T cell receptor (beta chain) is a study of beta chain features in type 1 diabetes (dated by TCRdb to between 2017 and 2018). Concerning the study at large: Mean age, gender distribution, total cell number and subset yield did not differ between patients and healthy donors. A total of roughly 100,000,000 sorted cells were examined across all samples, and the number of cells per subset was strongly correlated with RNA yield. In the study, TCRB repertoires of sorted circulating CD4+ T cell subsets from recently diagnosed type 1 diabetes patients were compared with those of matched healthy donors. Regulatory and stem cell-like memory subsets were isolated from only 8 patients and roughly eight healthy donors, whereas naive and central memory subsets came from all 30 or so donors.

All of the isolated RNA was reverse transcribed with the High Capacity cDNA Reverse Transcription Kit, so expressed TCRB transcripts were sequenced. Deep immunoSEQ sequencing was performed on naive, central memory and regulatory T cell samples, with an average of roughly 3.5 million total reads per sample. Sorted cells were lysed in RLT buffer, and RNA was extracted using DNase-treated RNeasy Micro or Mini kits according to cell number. Each cell subset was processed separately to prevent cross-contamination, with patient and healthy donor samples processed together. The immunoSEQ multiplex PCR was used to amplify TCRB sequences from cDNA, generating 87-bp fragments that spanned the CDR3 region. Sequencing of the amplicons was performed on the Illumina HiSeq platform. Per the source publication's procedure: PCR bias was computationally corrected using synthetic template baselines, reads within Hamming distance 2 were collapsed, and singletons that could not be merged were discarded. By aligning reads against IMGT, V, D and J genes, CDR3 length, and insertions or deletions at six rearrangement sites were assigned. Within each subset, clonotype counts were normalized to sorted cell number, and only after that were true diversity and Gini coefficients computed with the tcR R package. The overlap coefficient, calculated on TCRB nucleotide sequences, was used to quantify repertoire sharing. Not all clones reach the TCRdb copy of this immuneACCESS table, which keeps in-frame sequences only. Checked studies attribute under half of the gap to unresolved V genes and leave the rest unexplained. V and J calls and clone size are given by that table; D and trimming were obtained from the DNA. This sample comprises around 25,000 clones, 69% of them detected only once. The leading ten clones occupy around 4% of the sample.

Paper-wide results and their limitations: PCR may preferentially amplify shorter templates, but because patient and control samples were amplified and corrected together, any resulting skew would affect both groups equally. The naive, central memory and regulatory TCRB repertoires appeared to resemble one another more closely among patients than among healthy donors. At VDJ recombination sites, patients with type 1 diabetes made fewer insertions and deleted more nucleotides, a pattern implying thymic rearrangement abnormalities. Because cDNA was sequenced instead of genomic DNA, activated cells with high expression could be over-represented, although the groups did not differ in activation or CD3 levels. In all four CD4+ subsets, TCRB CDR3 length was moderately but significantly shorter in type 1 diabetes patients. Because the HLA sub-analyses included only small numbers of individuals, any influence of HLA type on TCRB rearrangement was left unresolved.

The table lists this clone with a few counts. Its cognate antigen has yet to be identified. Base qualities are missing; no much larger clone stands one base away. The germline V gene supplies CDR1 MNHEY and CDR2 SVGAGI. The junction shows trimming of 8 bases on V and 6 bases on J, plus 14 bases between the germline ends. The CDR3 contains 14 residues, cysteine and phenylalanine counted. The read is trimmed to its CDR3 DNA, 42 bases read in frame from base 1. A single peripheral blood draw of around 120 mL on average was collected from each donor into heparinised tubes. Using a panel that included CD45RO, CCR7, CD25, CD127, CD95 and CD27, naive, central memory, regulatory and stem cell-like memory CD4+ T cells were sorted on a BD FACSAria II. Every sorted population had a purity above 98%. PBMCs were separated immediately by Lymphoprep density gradient centrifugation and were stained directly, without being cultured. So that batch effects would be minimized, each experiment stained and sorted samples in pairs, pairing one healthy donor with one patient.

This receptor was obtained from a man younger than 30 with type 1 diabetes. Sequenced sample: Tregs from blood. The cell subset or site label, as the study defines it: regulatory CD4+ T cells. The chain employs TRBV6-5 and TRBJ1-6, and the D gene may be TRBD1, 5 bases matching. The DNA sequence is given as TGTGCCAGCCGGCCCCCCAGGGCTAATTCACCCCTCCACTTT. Its protein reads: CASRPPRANSPLHF.